Below, one T cell receptor (beta chain) is given with its context. V lost 2 bases and J lost 3; bases outside the gene matches: 6. From germline, CDR1 is SGHVS and CDR2 FNYEAQ. The CDR3 covers 16 residues. These data originate in a study of blood T cell repertoires in COVID-19. Study-level information: COVID-19 samples collected from the United States, Italy and Spain covered acute and convalescent phases. Sample material is recorded as cDNA or gDNA derived from T cells, B-cell-depleted T cells, or PBMCs.

Authors' methods: Reference gene primer amplification in the assay estimated nucleated cell counts. The assay was immunoSEQ multiplex PCR, and TCRdb's table has in-frame clones only and misses some. V and J calls and clone size are as listed in that table; D and trimming were resolved from the DNA. The sample shows 100,000 to 120,000 clones, about 88% of them seen only once. This TCR derives from a woman aged 45-60 years with acute or convalescent COVID-19. The sample was peripheral blood. The chain carries TRBV7-6 and TRBJ2-7, with 11 bases identical to TRBD2. CDR3 amino acids: CASSLTSGSTIYEQYF. DNA for the CDR3: TGTGCCAGCAGCTTAACTAGCGGGAGTACAATCTACGAGCAGTACTTC. Using reference TRBV7-6 and TRBJ2-7 for the parts outside the CDR3, the full variable domain is GAGVSQSPRYKVTKRGQDVALRCDPISGHVSLYWYRQALGQGPEFLTYFNYEAQQDKSGLPNDRFSAERPEGSISTLTIQRTEQRDSAMYRCASSLTSGSTIYEQYFGPGTRLTVT.